This T cell receptor beta chain originates from a study of T cell repertoires in cytomegalovirus infection. Across the whole study: Indications of both CMV infection and matching HLA type were provided by public TCR beta signatures.

Germline V gene data show CDR1 as SGHDN and CDR2 as FVKESK. V lost 1 base and J lost 0, with 9 bases in between. The CDR3 is 15 amino acids. This clonotype has at least ten counts. TCRdb passed the reads through MiXCR, listing each CDR3 protein once. The sample includes roughly 500,000 distinct CDR3 sequences, 11% of them seen just once. Sequencing was performed on PBMCs. The chain has TRBV14 and TRBJ1-1; D gene unclear. The clonotype originates from a human donor in good health (CMV status not recorded). Some clones in this sample may be carry-over from other donors' samples. CDR3 region: CASSQVGYMNTEAFF. The CDR3 DNA is TGTGCCAGCAGCCAAGTCGGGTACATGAACACTGAAGCTTTCTTT. Complete variable domain (other parts from reference TRBV14 and TRBJ1-1): EAGVTQFPSHSVIEKGQTVTLRCDPISGHDNLYWYRRVMGKEIKFLLHFVKESKQDESGMPNNRFLAERTGGTYSTLKVQPAELEDSGVYFCASSQVGYMNTEAFFGQGTRLTVV.